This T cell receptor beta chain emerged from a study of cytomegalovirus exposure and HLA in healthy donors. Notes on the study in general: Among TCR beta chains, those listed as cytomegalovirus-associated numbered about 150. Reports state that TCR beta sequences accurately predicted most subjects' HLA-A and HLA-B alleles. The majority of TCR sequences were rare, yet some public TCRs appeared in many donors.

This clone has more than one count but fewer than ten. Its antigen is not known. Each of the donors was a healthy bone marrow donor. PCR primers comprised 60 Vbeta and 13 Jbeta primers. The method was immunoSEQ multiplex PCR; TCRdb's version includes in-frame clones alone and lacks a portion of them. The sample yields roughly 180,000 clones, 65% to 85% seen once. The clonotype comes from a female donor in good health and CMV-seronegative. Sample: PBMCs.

CDR3 nucleotides: TGTGCCAGCTCACCGGGACAGGACAACACCGGGGAGCTGTTTTTT. Encoded protein: CASSPGQDNTGELFF. The chain uses TRBV18 and TRBJ2-2; the match to TRBD1 covers 8 bases. Germline assignment: CDR1 KGHSH and CDR2 LQKENI. There are 15 residues in the CDR3. Trimming took 3 bases from V and 2 from J; bases not matched to a gene: 2.